The sequence of this T cell receptor (beta chain) was determined in a study of cytomegalovirus exposure and HLA in healthy donors. CDR3 length equals 15 residues. CDR1 is MGHRA and CDR2 is YSYEKL in the germline V gene. V lost 4 bases and J 9 bases, leaving 16 bases between the germline ends. Regarding the study as a whole: Another analysis was done later, and it associated around 16,000 TCR beta sequences with HLA alleles at 0.05 false discovery rate. Association of a missense DCLRE1C variant with TCR beta V- and J-gene trimming was reported in a later analysis.

As regards this clone: The antigen is unknown.

Primers: 60 Vbeta forward and 13 Jbeta reverse. Data came from immunoSEQ multiplex PCR; TCRdb stores just in-frame clones and leaves some out. The sample has about 100,000 clones, about 80% seen once. This TCR came from a man in his forties in good health and CMV-seronegative. The genes are TRBV4-1 and TRBJ1-6, with TRBD1 as a possible D gene (6 bases). The material sequenced was PBMCs. The CDR3: CASSRKAGESSPLHF. As DNA, the CDR3 is TGCGCCAGCAGCCGGAAGGCAGGGGAAAGTTCACCCCTCCACTTT.